These 30 T cell receptor beta chains were sequenced from one sample in a study of blood T cell repertoires in COVID-19. Measured with immunoSEQ multiplex PCR; TCRdb has only the in-frame clones, and not every one. The sample has 120,000 to 150,000 clones; roughly 76% are singletons. Material for sequencing was peripheral blood. Source of these receptors: an older man with acute or convalescent COVID-19.

The V call is TRBV7-2, the J call TRBJ2-2; 7 bases agree with TRBD2. The germline V gene has CDR1 SGHTA and CDR2 FQGNSA. The CDR3 has 16 amino acids. With 5 bases clipped from V and 6 bases from J, the junction kept 12 bases outside the gene matches. CDR3 residues: CASSPYAGTTAGELFF. The CDR3 nucleotides are TGTGCCAGCAGCCCGTACGCGGGGACTACCGCCGGGGAGCTGTTTTTT.

The chain combines TRBV6-2 or TRBV6-3 with TRBJ1-2, with D perhaps TRBD1 (5 bases). Trimming stripped 1 base from V and 8 bases from J, with 11 bases between. CDR1 is MNHEY and CDR2 is SVGEGT in the germline V gene. CDR3 size: 13 residues. The CDR3 DNA follows: TGTGCCAGCAGTTACTTGGGGAGGGGCGGCTACACCTTC. Translation gives CASSYLGRGGYTF.

This sequence joins TRBV7-2 and TRBJ2-1, with TRBD2 matching 13 bases. The CDR3 is 15 amino acids. CDR1 is SGHTA and CDR2 is FQGNSA in the germline V gene. The V gene end was trimmed by 5 bases and the J gene end by 5 bases; junction bases not matched to a gene: 3. CDR3 amino acids: CASSRGLAGDNEQFF. The CDR3 DNA reads TGTGCCAGCAGCCGCGGACTAGCGGGGGACAATGAGCAGTTCTTC.

The rearrangement links TRBV7-9 to TRBJ1-5; possibly TRBD1 for D (5 bases). The CDR3 sequence is 12 residues long. CDR1 is SEHNR, CDR2 FQNEAQ, per germline (reference sequence). The ends were cut back, 6 bases at V and 2 bases at J, with 5 bases in the middle. This CDR3 reads CASRGGNQPQHF. For the CDR3, the DNA is TGTGCCAGCAGAGGGGGCAATCAGCCCCAGCATTTT. Together with reference TRBV7-9 and TRBJ1-5, the CDR3 gives the full variable domain: DTGVSQNPRHKITKRGQNVTFRCDPISEHNRLYWYRQTLGQGPEFLTYFQNEAQLEKSRLLSDRFSAERPKGSFSTLEIQRTEQGDSAMYLCASRGGNQPQHFGDGTRLSIL.

The CDR3 DNA reads TGTGCCAGCAGCCCCTCAGGTTACGAGCAGTACTTC. Translation: CASSPSGYEQYF. The gene calls are TRBV7-8 and TRBJ2-7; no definite D call. Germline V gene sequence: CDR1 SGHVS, CDR2 FQNEAQ. The V and J ends lost 5 bases and 4 bases respectively, with 9 bases between them. CDR3 length equals 12 residues.

The chain couples TRBV11-2 to TRBJ2-7; perhaps TRBD2 as D (6 bases). From germline, CDR1 is SGHAT and CDR2 FQNNGV. Deletions cut 4 bases from V and 2 bases from J, with 18 bases between. The CDR3 loop spans 16 amino acids. CDR3 region: CASSSYALGGTYEQYF. The CDR3, as DNA: TGTGCCAGCAGCTCCTACGCCCTCGGGGGAACCTACGAGCAGTACTTC. The complete variable domain, with remaining parts taken from reference TRBV11-2 and TRBJ2-7, reads EAGVAQSPRYKIIEKRQSVAFWCNPISGHATLYWYQQILGQGPKLLIQFQNNGVVDDSQLPKDRFSAERLKGVDSTLKIQPAKLEDSAVYLCASSSYALGGTYEQYFGPGTRLTVT.

This clone was observed a single time. Other DNA sequences of this sample code for an identical CDR3. The chain links TRBV28 to TRBJ2-5; 8 nucleotides agree with TRBD2. The V and J ends lost 2 bases and 4 bases, in that order; junction bases with no gene match: 3. The CDR3 runs to 14 residues. Germline CDR1 is MDHEN and CDR2 is SYDVKM. CDR3 region: CASSLAGGRETQYF. In DNA, the CDR3 is TGTGCCAGCAGTTTAGCGGGGGGTCGAGAGACCCAGTACTTC.

This clone showed up just a few times. The chain has TRBV2 and TRBJ2-1, with 7 bases matching TRBD2. Germline V lookup: CDR1 SNHLY, CDR2 FYNNEI. V gave up 11 bases and J gave up 3 bases; unmatched junction bases: 13. The CDR3 is 15 residues long. CDR3: CAGSPQRGNYNEQFF. The CDR3 DNA sequence: TGTGCCGGCTCCCCCCAGCGGGGCAACTACAATGAGCAGTTCTTC.

The chain carries TRBV12-3 or TRBV12-4 and TRBJ1-5; D is undetermined. V was shortened by 3 bases and J by 5 bases, with 8 bases between the two germline ends. The CDR3 extends over 13 amino acids. CDR3 nucleotide sequence: TGTGCCAGCAGTTTCGGTCCCGATCAGCCCCAGCATTTT. Protein product: CASSFGPDQPQHF.

The chain employs TRBV7-9 and TRBJ2-4, with 7 bases lining up with TRBD1. CDR1 is SEHNR, CDR2 FQNEAQ, per germline (reference sequence). The CDR3 totals 13 residues. V shed 6 bases, J shed 8 bases, and the junction held 7 bases outside the gene matches. The CDR3 bases are TGTGCCAGCAGTTTTACCACAGGGGACATTCAGTACTTC. This encodes CASSFTTGDIQYF.

The chain combines TRBV7-2 with TRBJ1-6; D might be TRBD1 (6 bases). V was clipped by 5 bases and J by 6 bases, with 20 bases between them. The CDR3 consists of 17 residues. Germline V gene lookup returns CDR1 SGHTA and CDR2 FQGNSA. The CDR3: CASSPRLSDRANSPLHF. CDR3 sequence (DNA): TGTGCCAGCAGCCCCCGCTTATCGGACAGAGCTAATTCACCCCTCCACTTT.

This rearrangement joins TRBV19 to TRBJ2-7; a weak D match, TRBD2 (5 bases). Germline CDR1 is LNHDA and CDR2 is SQIVND (reference sequence). The CDR3 has 16 amino acids. Trimming removed 3 bases from V and 2 bases from J, with 17 bases in between. CDR3 protein: CASSIERPEGTYEQYF. CDR3 coding DNA: TGTGCCAGTAGTATCGAGCGGCCGGAAGGAACCTACGAGCAGTACTTC.

V usage is TRBV10-3 and J usage is TRBJ2-1, with TRBD1 as a possible D gene (6 bases). CDR3 length: 16 residues. With 3 bases removed from V and 7 bases from J, the gap between germline ends came to 19 bases. The germline CDR1 and CDR2 sequences are ENHRY and SYGVKD. The CDR3 protein is CAISEAAQGPSNEQFF. The CDR3 nucleotides are TGTGCCATCAGTGAAGCGGCACAGGGTCCCTCTAATGAGCAGTTCTTC.

This chain links TRBV7-9 with TRBJ2-7, with unresolved D. From germline, CDR1 is SEHNR and CDR2 FQNEAQ (reference sequence). Trimming cost V 1 base and J 4 bases, with 5 bases left between them. The CDR3 runs 12 residues. Here the CDR3 DNA reads TGTGCCAGCAGCTTAGTCGGGTACGAGCAGTACTTC. Protein product: CASSLVGYEQYF.

This rearrangement joins TRBV7-2 to TRBJ1-6; D is possibly TRBD1 (6 bases). There are 14 residues in the CDR3. V was cut by 4 bases and J by 9 bases, with 13 bases left in between. Germline loops: CDR1 SGHTA, CDR2 FQGNSA. CDR3: CASSSQGTGSPLHF. CDR3 coding DNA: TGTGCCAGCAGCTCCCAGGGGACGGGTTCACCCCTCCACTTT.

The chain combines TRBV3-1 (or the pseudogene TRBV3-2) with TRBJ2-1, with 7 bases identical to TRBD2. The germline gives CDR1 LGHDT, CDR2 YNNKEL (reference sequence). The CDR3 runs 15 residues. With 4 bases clipped from V and 4 bases from J, the junction kept 7 bases outside the gene matches. DNA of the CDR3: TGTGCCAGCAGCCCCCCAGCGGGGAGTTACAATGAGCAGTTCTTC. Translation: CASSPPAGSYNEQFF.

The rearrangement uses TRBV2 and TRBJ2-7, with 7 bases identical to TRBD1. CDR1 and CDR2 from the germline V gene are SNHLY and FYNNEI. This CDR3 region has 14 residues. V gave up 7 bases and J gave up 4 bases; unmatched junction bases: 10. The CDR3 region has the DNA TGTGCCAGCACCACCGGGACAGAGTCTTACGAGCAGTACTTC. This codes for CASTTGTESYEQYF.

This clone was recorded only once. The V and J genes are TRBV7-9 and TRBJ2-1; D unresolved. CDR3 length: 13 amino acids. Per germline, CDR1 SEHNR and CDR2 FQNEAQ (reference sequence). V was shortened by 5 bases and J by 9 bases, with 14 bases between the two germline ends. The CDR3 here is CASSLIPAGEQFF. CDR3 nucleotides: TGTGCCAGCAGCCTCATACCCGCCGGTGAGCAGTTCTTC. The entire variable domain, with the rest obtained from reference TRBV7-9 and TRBJ2-1, is as follows: DTGVSQNPRHKITKRGQNVTFRCDPISEHNRLYWYRQTLGQGPEFLTYFQNEAQLEKSRLLSDRFSAERPKGSFSTLEIQRTEQGDSAMYLCASSLIPAGEQFFGPGTRLTVL.

The genes are TRBV7-9 and TRBJ1-5, with 7 bases that match TRBD1. Germline V gene sequence: CDR1 SEHNR, CDR2 FQNEAQ (reference sequence). V was pared by 4 bases and J by 4 bases, with 7 bases of the junction left unmatched. The CDR3 has 15 amino acids. For the CDR3, the DNA is TGTGCCAGCAGCTCGCAGGGACAGCCGAATCAGCCCCAGCATTTT. It is translated as CASSSQGQPNQPQHF.

This chain uses TRBV28 with TRBJ1-2, with unresolved D. This CDR3 is built from 12 residues. Germline CDR1 is MDHEN and CDR2 is SYDVKM. Trimming shortened V by 5 bases and J by 7 bases, and 11 bases separated the two germline ends. This CDR3 reads CASSEQPVGYTF. For the CDR3, the DNA is TGTGCCAGCAGTGAACAGCCGGTTGGCTACACCTTC.

The CDR3 spells CASRAGANVLTF. The CDR3 DNA follows: TGTGCCAGCAGAGCCGGGGCCAACGTCCTGACTTTC. The gene calls are TRBV2 and TRBJ2-6; no firm D call. The ends were cut back, 6 bases at V and 4 bases at J, with 4 bases in the middle. CDR3 size: 12 residues. CDR1 SNHLY and CDR2 FYNNEI come from the germline V gene. Full variable domain (outside the CDR3, taken from reference TRBV2 and TRBJ2-6): EPEVTQTPSHQVTQMGQEVILRCVPISNHLYFYWYRQILGQKVEFLVSFYNNEISEKSEIFDDQFSVERPDGSNFTLKIRSTKLEDSAMYFCASRAGANVLTFGAGSRLTVL.

The chain carries TRBV5-6 and TRBJ2-1; D possibly corresponds to TRBD2 (6 bases). Per germline, CDR1 SGHDT and CDR2 YYEEEE. V gave up 6 bases and J gave up 0 bases, with 13 bases separating them. The length of the CDR3 is 15 residues. The CDR3 coding sequence is TGTGCCAGCACCCAATGGGGGGTCTCCTACAATGAGCAGTTCTTC. Translated: CASTQWGVSYNEQFF.

The V call is TRBV23-1, the J call TRBJ2-1, with 9 bases fitting TRBD2. TRBV23-1 is classed as an ORF, of uncertain function. J was trimmed by 9 bases and V by 6 bases; bases with no gene match: 15. The CDR3 length is 16 residues. Written as DNA, the CDR3 is TGCGCCAGCAGCCGGAGGCCCGGGACTAGCTCGGGTGAGCAGTTCTTC. Translation: CASSRRPGTSSGEQFF.

The gene calls are TRBV7-8 and TRBJ2-7; D gene ambiguous. Trimming pared 1 base from V and 5 bases from J, leaving 18 bases between. CDR1 is SGHVS and CDR2 is FQNEAQ in the germline V gene. The CDR3 is 16 amino acids. Here the CDR3 reads CASSLDLNPGSHEQYF. DNA of the CDR3: TGTGCCAGCAGCTTAGACTTAAACCCCGGGTCCCACGAGCAGTACTTC.

The chain combines TRBV11-3 with TRBJ2-1; TRBD1 matches at 7 bases. Germline CDR1 and CDR2: SGHNT and YENEEA. V was clipped by 4 bases and J by 0 bases; unmatched bases: 0. The CDR3 is made up of 14 amino acids. CDR3 amino acids: CASSSGGSYNEQFF. For the CDR3, the DNA is TGTGCCAGCAGCTCAGGGGGCTCCTACAATGAGCAGTTCTTC.

The chain uses TRBV19 and TRBJ2-3; TRBD1 matches at 8 bases. The CDR3 spans 19 residues. With 1 base clipped from V and 4 bases from J, the junction kept 16 bases outside the gene matches. Per germline, CDR1 LNHDA and CDR2 SQIVND (reference sequence). The CDR3 DNA reads TGTGCCAGTAGTATAGTTCGGACAGGGTTTGGAGGGGGGTCAGATACGCAGTATTTT. It translates to CASSIVRTGFGGGSDTQYF.

The chain combines TRBV5-1 with TRBJ2-4; weak D call: TRBD2 (5 bases). V was clipped by 5 bases and J by 1 base, with 13 bases between them. Germline-derived CDR1 and CDR2 are SGHRS and YFSETQ. This CDR3 is 15 amino acids long. The CDR3 DNA reads as TGCGCCAGCAGACCCGGAGGTCGGGCCAAAAACATTCAGTACTTC. This codes for CASRPGGRAKNIQYF.

This chain links TRBV27 with TRBJ1-6; a weak D match, TRBD1 (6 bases). Trimming cost V 5 bases and J 3 bases, with 14 bases left between them. CDR1 is MNHEY and CDR2 is SMNVEV in the germline V gene (reference sequence). The CDR3 extends over 16 amino acids. The CDR3 loop reads CASSRQQGIYNSPLHF. The CDR3 DNA reads as TGTGCCAGCAGTCGTCAACAGGGAATCTATAATTCACCCCTCCACTTT.

The chain joins TRBV29-1 to TRBJ1-1; D gene ambiguous. With 5 bases removed from V and 5 bases from J, the gap between germline ends came to 21 bases. The CDR3 is made up of 15 amino acids. CDR1 and CDR2 from the germline V gene are SQVTM and ANQGSEA. CDR3 sequence reads: CSVSFPPAGYTEAFF. The CDR3 region has the DNA TGCAGCGTTTCCTTCCCCCCTGCGGGTTATACTGAAGCTTTCTTT.

The V and J genes are TRBV12-3 or TRBV12-4 and TRBJ2-7, with D maybe TRBD1 (7 bases). V lost 6 bases and J lost 5, with 14 bases in between. This CDR3 has 13 residues. The CDR3 is CASRGQEGHEQYF. The CDR3 DNA follows: TGTGCCAGCAGAGGACAGGAGGGCCACGAGCAGTACTTC.